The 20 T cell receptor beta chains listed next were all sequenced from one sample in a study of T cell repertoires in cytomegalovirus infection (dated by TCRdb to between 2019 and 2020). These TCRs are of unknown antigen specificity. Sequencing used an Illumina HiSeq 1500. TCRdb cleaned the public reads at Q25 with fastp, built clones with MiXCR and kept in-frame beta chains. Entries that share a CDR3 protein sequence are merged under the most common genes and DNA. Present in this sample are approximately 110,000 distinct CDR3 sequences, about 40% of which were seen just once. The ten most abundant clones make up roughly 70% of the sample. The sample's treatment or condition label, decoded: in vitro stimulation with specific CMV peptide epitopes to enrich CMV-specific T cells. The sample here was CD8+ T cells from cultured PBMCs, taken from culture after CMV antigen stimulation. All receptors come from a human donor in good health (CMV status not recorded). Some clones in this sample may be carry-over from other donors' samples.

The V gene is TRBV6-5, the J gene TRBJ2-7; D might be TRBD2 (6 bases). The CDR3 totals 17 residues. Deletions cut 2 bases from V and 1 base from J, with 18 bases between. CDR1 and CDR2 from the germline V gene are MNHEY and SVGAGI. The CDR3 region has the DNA TGTGCCAGCAGTTACGGGGTAGTGGTGGGGGGATCCTACGAGCAGTACTTC. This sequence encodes CASSYGVVVGGSYEQYF.

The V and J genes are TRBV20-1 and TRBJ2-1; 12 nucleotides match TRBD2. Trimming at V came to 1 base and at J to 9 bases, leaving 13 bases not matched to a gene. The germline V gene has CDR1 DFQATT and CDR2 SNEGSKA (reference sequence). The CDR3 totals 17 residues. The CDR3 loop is CSARVWDLAGGAGEQFF. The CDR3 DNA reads TGCAGTGCTAGAGTTTGGGACCTAGCGGGGGGGGCGGGTGAGCAGTTCTTC.

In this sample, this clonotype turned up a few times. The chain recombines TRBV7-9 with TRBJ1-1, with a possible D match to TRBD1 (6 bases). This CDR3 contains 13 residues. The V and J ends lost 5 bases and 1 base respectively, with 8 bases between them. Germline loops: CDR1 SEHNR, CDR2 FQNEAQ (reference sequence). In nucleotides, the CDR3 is TGTGCCAGCAGCAGGGACACGAACACTGAAGCTTTCTTT. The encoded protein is CASSRDTNTEAFF.

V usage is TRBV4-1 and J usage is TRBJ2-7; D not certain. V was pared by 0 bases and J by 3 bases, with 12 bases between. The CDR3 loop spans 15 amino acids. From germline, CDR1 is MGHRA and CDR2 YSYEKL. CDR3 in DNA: TGCGCCAGCAGCCAAGACAACCAGCCCTACTACGAGCAGTACTTC. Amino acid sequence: CASSQDNQPYYEQYF.

The CDR3 DNA sequence: TGTGCCAGCAGTGAATTCGGGATAGGGGCCTACGAGCAGTACTTC. Protein product: CASSEFGIGAYEQYF. The chain employs TRBV2 and TRBJ2-7; TRBD1 or TRBD2 may be the D gene (5 bases each). Between the trimmed V and J ends, which lost 2 bases and 2 bases, there was a span of 13 bases. Germline CDR1 is SNHLY and CDR2 is FYNNEI. This CDR3 is built from 15 residues.

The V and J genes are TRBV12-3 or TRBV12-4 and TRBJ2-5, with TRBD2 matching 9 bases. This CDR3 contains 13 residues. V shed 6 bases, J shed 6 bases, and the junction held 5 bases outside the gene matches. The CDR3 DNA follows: TGTGCCAGCAGCCTGACTAGCGGAAAGACCCAGTACTTC. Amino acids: CASSLTSGKTQYF.

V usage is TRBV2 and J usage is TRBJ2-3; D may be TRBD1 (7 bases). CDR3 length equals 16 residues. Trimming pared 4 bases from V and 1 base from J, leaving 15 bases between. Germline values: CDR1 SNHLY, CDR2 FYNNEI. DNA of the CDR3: TGTGCCAGCAGTGGGCGGGGTGGACAGGGCACAGATACGCAGTATTTT. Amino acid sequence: CASSGRGGQGTDTQYF.

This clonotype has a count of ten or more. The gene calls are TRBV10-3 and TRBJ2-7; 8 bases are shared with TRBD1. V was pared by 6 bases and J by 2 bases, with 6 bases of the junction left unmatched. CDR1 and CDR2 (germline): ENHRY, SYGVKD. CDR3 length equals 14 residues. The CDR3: CAISLRDRTYEQYF. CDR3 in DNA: TGTGCCATCAGCCTCCGGGACAGGACCTACGAGCAGTACTTC.

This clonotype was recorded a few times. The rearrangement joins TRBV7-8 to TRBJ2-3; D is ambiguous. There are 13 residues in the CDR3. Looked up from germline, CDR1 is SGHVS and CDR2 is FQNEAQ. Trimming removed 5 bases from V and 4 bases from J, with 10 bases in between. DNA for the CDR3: TGTGCCAGCAGCCCGCTAGTACCAGATACGCAGTATTTT. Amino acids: CASSPLVPDTQYF.

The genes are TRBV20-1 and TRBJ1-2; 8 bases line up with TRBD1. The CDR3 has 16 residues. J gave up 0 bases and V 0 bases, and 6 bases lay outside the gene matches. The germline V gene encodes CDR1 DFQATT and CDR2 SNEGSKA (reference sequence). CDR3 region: CSARDLTGGANYGYTF. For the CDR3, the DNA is TGCAGTGCTAGAGACCTAACAGGGGGTGCTAACTATGGCTACACCTTC.

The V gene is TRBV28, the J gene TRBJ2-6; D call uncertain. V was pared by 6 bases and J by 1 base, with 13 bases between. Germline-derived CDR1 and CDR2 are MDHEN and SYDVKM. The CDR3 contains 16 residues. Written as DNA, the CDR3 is TGTGCCAGCAGAAACGGCCCCCTTTCTGGGGCCAACGTCCTGACTTTC. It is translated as CASRNGPLSGANVLTF.

DNA of the CDR3: TGTGCCAGCAGTTACAGGGGGCCCACAGATACGCAGTATTTT. It yields the protein CASSYRGPTDTQYF. The chain links TRBV2 to TRBJ2-3, with 9 bases fitting TRBD1. From germline, CDR1 is SNHLY and CDR2 FYNNEI. Trimming at V came to 5 bases and at J to 2 bases, leaving 2 bases not matched to a gene. The CDR3 totals 14 residues.

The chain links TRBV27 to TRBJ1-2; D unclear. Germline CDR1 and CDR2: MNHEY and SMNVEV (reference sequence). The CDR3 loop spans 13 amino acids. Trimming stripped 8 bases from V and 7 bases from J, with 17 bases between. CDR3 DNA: TGTGCCAGCGGGGTTGTTGGCGGACTTGGCTACACCTTC. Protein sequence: CASGVVGGLGYTF.

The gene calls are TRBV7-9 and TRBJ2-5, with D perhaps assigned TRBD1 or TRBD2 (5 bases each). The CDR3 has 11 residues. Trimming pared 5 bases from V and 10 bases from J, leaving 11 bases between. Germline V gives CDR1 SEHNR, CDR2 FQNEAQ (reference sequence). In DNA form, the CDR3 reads TGTGCCAGCAGCCCTCTGGGGGACCAGTACTTC. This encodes CASSPLGDQYF.

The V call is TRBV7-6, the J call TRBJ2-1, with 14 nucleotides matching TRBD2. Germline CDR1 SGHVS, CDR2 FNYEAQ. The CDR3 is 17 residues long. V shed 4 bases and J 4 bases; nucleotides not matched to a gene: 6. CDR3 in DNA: TGTGCCAGCAGCTCGGGGACTAGCGGGGGCCTTTACAATGAGCAGTTCTTC. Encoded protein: CASSSGTSGGLYNEQFF.

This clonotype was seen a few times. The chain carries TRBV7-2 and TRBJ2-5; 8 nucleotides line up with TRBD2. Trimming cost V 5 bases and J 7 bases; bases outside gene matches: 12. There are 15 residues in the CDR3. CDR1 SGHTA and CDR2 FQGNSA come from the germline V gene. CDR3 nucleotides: TGTGCCAGCAGCCCTCGGGGGGGCCTGAGGGGGACCCAGTACTTC. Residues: CASSPRGGLRGTQYF. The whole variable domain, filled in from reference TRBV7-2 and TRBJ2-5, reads GAGVSQSPSNKVTEKGKDVELRCDPISGHTALYWYRQSLGQGLEFLIYFQGNSAPDKSGLPSDRFSAERTGGSVSTLTIQRTQQEDSAVYLCASSPRGGLRGTQYFGPGTRLLVL.

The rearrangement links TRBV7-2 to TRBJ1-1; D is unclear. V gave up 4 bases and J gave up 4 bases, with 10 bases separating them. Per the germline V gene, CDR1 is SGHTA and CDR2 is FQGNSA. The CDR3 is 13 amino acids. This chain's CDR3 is CASSSIIFTEAFF. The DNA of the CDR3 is TGTGCCAGCAGCTCCATCATCTTCACTGAAGCTTTCTTT.

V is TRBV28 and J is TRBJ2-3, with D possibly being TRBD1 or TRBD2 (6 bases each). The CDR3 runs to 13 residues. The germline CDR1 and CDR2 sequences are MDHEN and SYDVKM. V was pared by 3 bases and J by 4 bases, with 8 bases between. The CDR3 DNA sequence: TGTGCCAGCAGTTTGGGGGGCCCAGATACGCAGTATTTT. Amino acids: CASSLGGPDTQYF.

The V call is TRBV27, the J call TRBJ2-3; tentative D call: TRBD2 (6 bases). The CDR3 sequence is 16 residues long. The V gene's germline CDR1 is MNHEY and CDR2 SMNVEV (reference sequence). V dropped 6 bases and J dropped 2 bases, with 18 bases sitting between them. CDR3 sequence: CASSHSRGEVTDTQYF. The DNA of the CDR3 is TGTGCCAGCAGCCACAGTCGCGGGGAGGTCACAGATACGCAGTATTTT.

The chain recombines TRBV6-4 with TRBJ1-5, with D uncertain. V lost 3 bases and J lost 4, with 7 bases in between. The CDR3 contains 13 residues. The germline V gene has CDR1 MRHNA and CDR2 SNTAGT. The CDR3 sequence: CASSEVANQPQHF. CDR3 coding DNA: TGTGCCAGCAGTGAGGTAGCTAATCAGCCCCAGCATTTT.